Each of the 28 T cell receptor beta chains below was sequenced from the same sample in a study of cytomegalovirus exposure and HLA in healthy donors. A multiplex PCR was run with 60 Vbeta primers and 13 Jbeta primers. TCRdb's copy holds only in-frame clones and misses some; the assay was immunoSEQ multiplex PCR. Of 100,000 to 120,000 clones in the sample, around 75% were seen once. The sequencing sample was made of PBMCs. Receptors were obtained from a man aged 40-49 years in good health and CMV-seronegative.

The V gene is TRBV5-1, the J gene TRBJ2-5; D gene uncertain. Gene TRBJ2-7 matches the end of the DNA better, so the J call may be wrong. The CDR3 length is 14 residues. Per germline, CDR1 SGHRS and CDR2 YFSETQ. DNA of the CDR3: TGCGCCAGCAGCTTGGACGGGTCTACCTACGAGCAGTACTTC. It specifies CASSLDGSTYEQYF.

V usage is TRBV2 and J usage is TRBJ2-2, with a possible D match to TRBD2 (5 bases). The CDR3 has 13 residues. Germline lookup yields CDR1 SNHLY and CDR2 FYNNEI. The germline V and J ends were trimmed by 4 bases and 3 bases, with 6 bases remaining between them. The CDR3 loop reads CASSVDYTGELFF. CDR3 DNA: TGTGCCAGCAGTGTGGACTACACCGGGGAGCTGTTTTTT.

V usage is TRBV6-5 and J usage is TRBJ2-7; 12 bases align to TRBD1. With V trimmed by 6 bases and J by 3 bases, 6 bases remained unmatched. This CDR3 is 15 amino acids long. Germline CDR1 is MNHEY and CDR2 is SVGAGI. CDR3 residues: CASREGTGGIYEQYF. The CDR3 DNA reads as TGTGCCAGCAGGGAGGGGACAGGGGGCATCTACGAGCAGTACTTC.

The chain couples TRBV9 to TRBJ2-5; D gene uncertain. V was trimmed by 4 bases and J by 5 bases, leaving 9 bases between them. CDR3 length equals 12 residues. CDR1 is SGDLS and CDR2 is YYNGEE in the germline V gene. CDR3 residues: CASSPSLETQYF. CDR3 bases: TGTGCCAGCAGCCCCAGTCTGGAGACCCAGTACTTC.

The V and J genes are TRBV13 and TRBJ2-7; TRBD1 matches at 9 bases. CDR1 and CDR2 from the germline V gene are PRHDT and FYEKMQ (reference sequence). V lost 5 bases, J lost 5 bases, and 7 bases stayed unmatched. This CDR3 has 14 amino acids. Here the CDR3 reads CASSAPGQGHEQYF. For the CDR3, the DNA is TGTGCCAGCAGCGCCCCGGGACAGGGACACGAGCAGTACTTC.

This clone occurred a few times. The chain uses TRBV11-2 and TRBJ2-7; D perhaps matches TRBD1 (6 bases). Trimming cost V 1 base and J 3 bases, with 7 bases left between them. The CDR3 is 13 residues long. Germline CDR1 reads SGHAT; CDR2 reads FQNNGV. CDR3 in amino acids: CASSLAGVYEQYF. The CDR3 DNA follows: TGTGCCAGCAGCTTAGCAGGGGTCTACGAGCAGTACTTC.

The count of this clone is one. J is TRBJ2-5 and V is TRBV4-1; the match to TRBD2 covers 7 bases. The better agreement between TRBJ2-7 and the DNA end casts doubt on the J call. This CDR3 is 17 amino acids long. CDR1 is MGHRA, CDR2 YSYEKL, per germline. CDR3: CASSSGYSGGSFYEQYF. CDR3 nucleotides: TGCGCCAGCAGCAGCGGGTATAGCGGCGGGAGCTTCTACGAGCAGTACTTC.

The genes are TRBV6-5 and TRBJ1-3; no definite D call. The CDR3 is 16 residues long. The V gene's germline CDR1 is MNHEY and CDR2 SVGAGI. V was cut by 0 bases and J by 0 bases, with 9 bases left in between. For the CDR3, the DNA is TGTGCCAGCAGTTACTCGAGCGGAAGCTCTGGAAACACCATATATTTT. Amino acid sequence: CASSYSSGSSGNTIYF.

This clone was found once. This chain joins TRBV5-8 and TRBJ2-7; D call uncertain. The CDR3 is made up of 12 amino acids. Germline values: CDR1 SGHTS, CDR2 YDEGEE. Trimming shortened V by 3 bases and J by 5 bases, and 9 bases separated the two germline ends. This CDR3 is CASSSLYHEQYF. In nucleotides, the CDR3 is TGTGCCAGCAGCTCTCTCTACCACGAGCAGTACTTC.

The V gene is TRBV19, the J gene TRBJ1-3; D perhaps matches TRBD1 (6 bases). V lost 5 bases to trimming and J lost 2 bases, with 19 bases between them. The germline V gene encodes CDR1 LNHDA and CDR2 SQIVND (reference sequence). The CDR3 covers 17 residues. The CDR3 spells CASSPLDWTDAGNTIYF. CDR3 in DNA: TGTGCCAGTAGTCCTTTAGACTGGACAGACGCTGGAAACACCATATATTTT.

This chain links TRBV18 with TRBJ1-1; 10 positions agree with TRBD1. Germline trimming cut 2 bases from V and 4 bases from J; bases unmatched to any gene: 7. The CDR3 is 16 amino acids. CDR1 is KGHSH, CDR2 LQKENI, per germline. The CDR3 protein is CASSPFDRGLGTEAFF. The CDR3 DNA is TGTGCCAGCTCACCATTCGACAGGGGGCTGGGCACTGAAGCTTTCTTT. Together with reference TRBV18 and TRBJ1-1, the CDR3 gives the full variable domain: NAGVMQNPRHLVRRRGQEARLRCSPMKGHSHVYWYRQLPEEGLKFMVYLQKENIIDESGMPKERFSAEFPKEGPSILRIQQVVRGDSAAYFCASSPFDRGLGTEAFFGQGTRLTVV.

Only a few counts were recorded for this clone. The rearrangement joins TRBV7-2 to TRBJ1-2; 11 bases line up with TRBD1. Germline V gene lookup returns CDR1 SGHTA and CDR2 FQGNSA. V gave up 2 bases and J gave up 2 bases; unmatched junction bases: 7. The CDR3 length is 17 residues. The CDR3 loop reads CASSLPFGQGANYGYTF. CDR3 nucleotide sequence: TGTGCCAGCAGCTTACCCTTCGGACAGGGGGCAAACTATGGCTACACCTTC.

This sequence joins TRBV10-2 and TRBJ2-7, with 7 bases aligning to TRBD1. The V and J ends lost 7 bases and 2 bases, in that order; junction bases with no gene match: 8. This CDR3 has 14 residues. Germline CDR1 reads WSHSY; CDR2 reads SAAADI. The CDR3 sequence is CASKLRDRAYEQYF. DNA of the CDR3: TGCGCCAGCAAACTCCGGGACAGAGCCTACGAGCAGTACTTC.

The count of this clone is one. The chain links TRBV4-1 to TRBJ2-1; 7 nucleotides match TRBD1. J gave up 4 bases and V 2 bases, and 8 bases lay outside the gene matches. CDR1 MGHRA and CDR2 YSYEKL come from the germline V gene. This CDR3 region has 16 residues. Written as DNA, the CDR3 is TGCGCCAGCAGCCAACCCCGTGGACAGGTATACAATGAGCAGTTCTTC. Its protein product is CASSQPRGQVYNEQFF.

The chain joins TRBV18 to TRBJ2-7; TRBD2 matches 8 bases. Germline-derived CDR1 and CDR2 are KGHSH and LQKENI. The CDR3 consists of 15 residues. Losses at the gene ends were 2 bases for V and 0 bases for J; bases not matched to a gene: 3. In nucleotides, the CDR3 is TGTGCCAGCTCACCAGCCAGCGGGAGCTCCTACGAGCAGTACTTC. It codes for CASSPASGSSYEQYF.

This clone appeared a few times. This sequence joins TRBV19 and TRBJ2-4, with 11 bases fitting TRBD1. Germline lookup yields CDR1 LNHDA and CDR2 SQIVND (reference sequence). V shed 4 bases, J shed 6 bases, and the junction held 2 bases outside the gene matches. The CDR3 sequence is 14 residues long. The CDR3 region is CASSTGTGGNIQYF. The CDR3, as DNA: TGTGCCAGTAGTACTGGGACAGGGGGAAACATTCAGTACTTC.

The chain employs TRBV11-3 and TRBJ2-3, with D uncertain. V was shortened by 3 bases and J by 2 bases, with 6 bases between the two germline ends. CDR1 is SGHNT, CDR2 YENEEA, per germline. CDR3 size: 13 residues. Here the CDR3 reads CASSFADTDTQYF. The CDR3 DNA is TGTGCCAGCAGCTTTGCAGACACAGATACGCAGTATTTT.

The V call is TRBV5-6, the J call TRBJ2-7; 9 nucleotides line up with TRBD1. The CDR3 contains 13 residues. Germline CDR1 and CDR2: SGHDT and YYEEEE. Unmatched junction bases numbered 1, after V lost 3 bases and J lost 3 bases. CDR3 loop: CASSYRGLYEQYF. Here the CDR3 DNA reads TGTGCCAGCAGCTACAGGGGGCTCTACGAGCAGTACTTC.

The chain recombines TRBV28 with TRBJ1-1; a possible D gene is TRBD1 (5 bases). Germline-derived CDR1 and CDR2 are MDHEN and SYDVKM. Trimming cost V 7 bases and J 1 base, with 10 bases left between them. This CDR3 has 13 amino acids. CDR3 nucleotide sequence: TGTGCCAGCATTCAGGGTTGGAACACTGAAGCTTTCTTT. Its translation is CASIQGWNTEAFF.

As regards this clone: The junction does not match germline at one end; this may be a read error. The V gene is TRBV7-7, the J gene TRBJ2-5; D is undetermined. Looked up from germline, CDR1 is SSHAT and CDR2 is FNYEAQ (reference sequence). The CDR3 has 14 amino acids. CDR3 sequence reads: CASSLGQNRETQYF. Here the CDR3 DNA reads TGTGCTAGCAGCTTAGGCCAGAACAGAGAGACCCAGTACTTC. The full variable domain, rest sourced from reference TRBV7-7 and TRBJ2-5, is GAGVSQSPRYKVTKRGQDVTLRCDPISSHATLYWYQQALGQGPEFLTYFNYEAQPDKSGLPSDRFSAERPEGSISTLTIQRTEQRDSAMYRCASSLGQNRETQYFGPGTRLLVL.

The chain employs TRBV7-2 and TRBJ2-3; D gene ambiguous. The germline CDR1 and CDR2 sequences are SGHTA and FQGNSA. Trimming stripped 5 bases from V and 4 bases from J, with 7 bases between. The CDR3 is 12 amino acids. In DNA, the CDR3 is TGTGCCAGCAGCCCCGCGTCAGATACGCAGTATTTT. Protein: CASSPASDTQYF.

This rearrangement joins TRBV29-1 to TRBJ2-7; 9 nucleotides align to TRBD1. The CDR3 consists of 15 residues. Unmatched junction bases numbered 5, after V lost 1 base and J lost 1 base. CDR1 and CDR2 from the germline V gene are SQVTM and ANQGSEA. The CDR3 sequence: CSVEGPGTGSYEQYF. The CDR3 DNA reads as TGCAGCGTTGAAGGCCCAGGGACAGGGTCCTACGAGCAGTACTTC.

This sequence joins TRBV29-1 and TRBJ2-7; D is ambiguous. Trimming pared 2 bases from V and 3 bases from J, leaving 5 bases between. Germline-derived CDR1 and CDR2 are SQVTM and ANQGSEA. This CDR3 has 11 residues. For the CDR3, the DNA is TGCAGCGTTGAACAACACTACGAGCAGTACTTC. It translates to CSVEQHYEQYF.

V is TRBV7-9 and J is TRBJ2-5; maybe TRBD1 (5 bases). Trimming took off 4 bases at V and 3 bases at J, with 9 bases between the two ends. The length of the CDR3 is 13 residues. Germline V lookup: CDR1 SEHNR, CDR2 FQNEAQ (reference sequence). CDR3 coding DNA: TGTGCCAGCAGCTCCCCAGGGAAAGAGACCCAGTACTTC. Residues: CASSSPGKETQYF.

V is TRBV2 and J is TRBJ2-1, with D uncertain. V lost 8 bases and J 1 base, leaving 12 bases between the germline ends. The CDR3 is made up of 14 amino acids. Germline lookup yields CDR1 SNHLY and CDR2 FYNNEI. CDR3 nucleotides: TGTGCCAGCGGTTACAGCAGTTCCTACAATGAGCAGTTCTTC. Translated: CASGYSSSYNEQFF.

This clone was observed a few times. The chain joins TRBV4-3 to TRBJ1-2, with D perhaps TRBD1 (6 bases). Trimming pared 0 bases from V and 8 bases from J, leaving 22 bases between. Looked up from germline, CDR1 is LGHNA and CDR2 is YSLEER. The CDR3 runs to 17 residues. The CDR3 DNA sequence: TGCGCCAGCAGCCAAGATCTGGGCAGGGGCAAACTTCAGGGCTACACCTTC. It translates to CASSQDLGRGKLQGYTF.

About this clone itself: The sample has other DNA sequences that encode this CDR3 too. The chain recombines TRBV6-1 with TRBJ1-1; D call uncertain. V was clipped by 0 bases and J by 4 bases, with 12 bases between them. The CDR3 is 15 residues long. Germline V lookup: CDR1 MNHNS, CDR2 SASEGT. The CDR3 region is CASSEAPRGSTEAFF. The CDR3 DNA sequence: TGTGCCAGCAGTGAAGCGCCCAGAGGGTCCACTGAAGCTTTCTTT.

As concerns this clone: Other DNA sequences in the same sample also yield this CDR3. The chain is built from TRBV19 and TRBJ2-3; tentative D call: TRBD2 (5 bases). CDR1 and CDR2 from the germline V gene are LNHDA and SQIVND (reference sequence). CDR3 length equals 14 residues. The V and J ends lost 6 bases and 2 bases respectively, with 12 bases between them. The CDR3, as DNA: TGTGCCAGTAGAGTGACGGGGAACACAGATACGCAGTATTTT. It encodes CASRVTGNTDTQYF.